The rows below give T cell receptor beta chains drawn from one sample of a study of cytomegalovirus exposure and HLA in healthy donors. TCRdb's copy holds only in-frame clones and misses some; the assay was immunoSEQ multiplex PCR. The sample contains fewer than 110,000 clones, 85% to 90% of which appear only once. Sequencing was performed on PBMCs. All receptors come from a young man in good health and CMV-seronegative. Each CDR3 is given with its conserved first and last residue. D genes are given only for firm matches. Not all rows give a size; the values are once, few, many and, for expanded clones, a class.

d_call | clone_size | j_call | v_call | cdr3_nt | cdr3_aa
. | . | TRBJ2-3 | TRBV5-6 | TGTGCCAGCAGCTTTAGCGGCGCCGGCACAGATACGCAGTATTTT | CASSFSGAGTDTQYF
TRBD1 | . | TRBJ2-5 | TRBV29-1 | TGCAGCACAGACAGGGGGCGAGGTGAGACCCAGTACTTC | CSTDRGRGETQYF
TRBD1 | . | TRBJ2-1 | TRBV5-4 | TGTGCCAGCAGCTTGGGACAGGGGAGTTACAATGAGCAGTTCTTC | CASSLGQGSYNEQFF
TRBD2 | . | TRBJ2-1 | TRBV6-1 | TGTGCCAGCAGGGTAGCGGGAGTGGGTGAGCAGTTCTTC | CASRVAGVGEQFF
TRBD1 | . | TRBJ2-7 | TRBV28 | TGTGCCAGCAGTTTAGGCCCCGGGGGGACAGGGTCCTCCTACGAGCAGTACTTC | CASSLGPGGTGSSYEQYF
. | . | TRBJ1-2 | TRBV4-2 | TGTGCCAGCAGCCAAGAGGCGGGACCGACGGGTTACACCTTC | CASSQEAGPTGYTF
TRBD1 | once | TRBJ1-1 | TRBV18 | TGTGCCAGCTCACCCCAAGAAGGGGGCGCTGAAGCTTTCTTT | CASSPQEGGAEAFF
. | . | TRBJ1-3 | TRBV5-4 | TGTGCCAGCAGCTTAGGCAACGGGTGGTCTGGAAACACCATATATTTT | CASSLGNGWSGNTIYF
. | few | TRBJ2-5 | TRBV20-1 | TGCAGTGCCCCCCTAAGCTTATCCCAGTACTTC | CSAPLSLSQYF
. | . | TRBJ2-2 | TRBV7-9 | TGTGCCAGCAGCCTTGGAATGGGGCATCCGGGGGAGCTGTTTTTT | CASSLGMGHPGELFF
TRBD2 | . | TRBJ2-1 | TRBV18 | TGTGCCAGCTCACCGGGAGCGGGAGGGCAGGATGAGCAGTTCTTC | CASSPGAGGQDEQFF
TRBD1 | . | TRBJ2-7 | TRBV28 | TGTGCCAGCAGTACGGGACAGGGGCTCTCCTACGAGCAGTACTTC | CASSTGQGLSYEQYF
TRBD1 | . | TRBJ1-2 | TRBV30 | TGTGCCTGGAGTGTATTACCCCCCGGGACAGGGGACTATGGCTACACCTTC | CAWSVLPPGTGDYGYTF
. | . | TRBJ2-5 | TRBV5-4 | TGTGCCAGCAGCTTGAACCTTGACCTTAGGGGCGGGGGCGGAACCCAGTACTTC | CASSLNLDLRGGGGTQYF
. | . | TRBJ1-1 | TRBV28 | TGTGCCAGCAGTTTAGTGGGGGCTTACTCCCAAGCTTTCTTT | CASSLVGAYSQAFF
. | . | TRBJ2-1 | TRBV29-1 | TGCAGCGTTGACGGCGGGGACTCCTACAATGAGCAGTTCTTC | CSVDGGDSYNEQFF
TRBD2 | . | TRBJ2-1 | TRBV6-1 | TGTGCCAGCAGCTCCCTAGCGGGGGCCGACAATGAGCAGTTCTTC | CASSSLAGADNEQFF
TRBD1 | . | TRBJ2-5 | TRBV10-2 | TGCGCCAGCAAGCCAGGGGGAGAGACCCAGTACTTC | CASKPGGETQYF
. | . | TRBJ1-2 | TRBV10-3 | TGTGCCATCAGGCCCGACCTAGGCGGCTACACCTTC | CAIRPDLGGYTF
. | . | TRBJ1-1 | TRBV30 | TGTGCCTGGAGCTGGGGAACAGGGACCACTGAAGCTTTCTTT | CAWSWGTGTTEAFF
. | . | TRBJ1-4 | TRBV19 | TGTGCCAGTAGTACAAGGGGGGGACGGAATGAAAAACTGTTTTTT | CASSTRGGRNEKLFF
. | . | TRBJ1-3 | TRBV2 | TGTGCCAGCACCCTACTCGCTACCTCTGGAAACACCATATATTTT | CASTLLATSGNTIYF